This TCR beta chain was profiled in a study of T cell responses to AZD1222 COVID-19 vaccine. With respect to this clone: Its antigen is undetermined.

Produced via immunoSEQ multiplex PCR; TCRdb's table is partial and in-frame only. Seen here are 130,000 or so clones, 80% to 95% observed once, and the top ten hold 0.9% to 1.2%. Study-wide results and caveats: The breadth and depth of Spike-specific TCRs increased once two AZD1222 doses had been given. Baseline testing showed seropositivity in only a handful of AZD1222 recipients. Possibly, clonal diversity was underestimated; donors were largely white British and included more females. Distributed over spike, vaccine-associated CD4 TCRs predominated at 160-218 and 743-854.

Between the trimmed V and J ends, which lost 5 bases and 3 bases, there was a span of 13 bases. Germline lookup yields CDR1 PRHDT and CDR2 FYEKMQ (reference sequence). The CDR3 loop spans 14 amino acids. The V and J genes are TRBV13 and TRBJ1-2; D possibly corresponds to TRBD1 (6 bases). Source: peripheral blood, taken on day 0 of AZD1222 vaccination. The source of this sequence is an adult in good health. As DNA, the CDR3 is TGTGCCAGCAGCCCAACACAGGGCCACTATGGCTACACCTTC. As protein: CASSPTQGHYGYTF.